Given below is one T cell receptor (beta chain) in context. Its antigen is undetermined. The CDR3 extends over 15 amino acids. The germline CDR1 and CDR2 sequences are SGHTA and FQGNSA. The V gene end was trimmed by 5 bases and the J gene end by 2 bases; junction bases not matched to a gene: 6. This record comes from a study of beta chain features in type 1 diabetes. Study as a whole: There was similarity between patients and healthy donors in age, gender and cell yields. Notes on the study in general: Significant though moderate, a shortening of TCRB CDR3s appeared in all four CD4+ subsets of Type 1 diabetes patients. Sequencing from cDNA could over-represent high-TCR-expressing cells.

What was sequenced were expressed TCRB transcripts, since all of the isolated RNA had been reverse transcribed. The average output of naive, central memory and regulatory T cell samples was approximately 3.6 million reads. TCRdb keeps only in-frame clones here, not all; method: immunoSEQ multiplex PCR. The data contain about 44,000 clones, 65% to 70% of them singletons. The sequence was obtained from a woman aged 18-29 years with type 1 diabetes. Sequenced: Tregs from blood. This chain joins TRBV7-2 and TRBJ2-7, with 10 bases lining up with TRBD1. CDR3 residues: CASSPRDRGPYEQYF. The CDR3, as DNA: TGTGCCAGCAGCCCGAGGGACAGGGGACCCTACGAGCAGTACTTC. The full variable domain, completed using reference TRBV7-2 and TRBJ2-7, is GAGVSQSPSNKVTEKGKDVELRCDPISGHTALYWYRQSLGQGLEFLIYFQGNSAPDKSGLPSDRFSAERTGGSVSTLTIQRTQQEDSAVYLCASSPRDRGPYEQYFGPGTRLTVT.